This T cell receptor beta chain was captured by sequencing in a study of blood T cell repertoires in COVID-19. Across the study: The samples span acute and convalescent COVID-19 from the United States, Italy and Spain. T cells, B-cell-depleted T cells, or PBMCs provided the cDNA or gDNA that served as material.

CDR1 SGHNT and CDR2 YYREEE come from the germline V gene (reference sequence). Trimming took 4 bases from V and 0 from J, leaving 17 bases between them. The CDR3 spans 17 residues. In the authors' workflow: Reference gene primer amplification yielded estimated nucleated cell counts. Profiled with immunoSEQ multiplex PCR; TCRdb holds only in-frame clones, not every one. V, J and clone size are taken as reported in that table, and D and trimming were inferred from the DNA itself. The repertoire holds about 140,000 clones, with under 90% as singletons. This receptor was identified in a human donor in a cohort sampled during active COVID-19. V and J are TRBV5-4 and TRBJ1-3; tentative D call: TRBD1 (6 bases). The sequencing input was peripheral blood. The chain's CDR3 is CASSHGQNHVSGNTIYF. The DNA for the CDR3 is TGTGCCAGCAGCCACGGACAGAACCACGTCTCTGGAAACACCATATATTTT.